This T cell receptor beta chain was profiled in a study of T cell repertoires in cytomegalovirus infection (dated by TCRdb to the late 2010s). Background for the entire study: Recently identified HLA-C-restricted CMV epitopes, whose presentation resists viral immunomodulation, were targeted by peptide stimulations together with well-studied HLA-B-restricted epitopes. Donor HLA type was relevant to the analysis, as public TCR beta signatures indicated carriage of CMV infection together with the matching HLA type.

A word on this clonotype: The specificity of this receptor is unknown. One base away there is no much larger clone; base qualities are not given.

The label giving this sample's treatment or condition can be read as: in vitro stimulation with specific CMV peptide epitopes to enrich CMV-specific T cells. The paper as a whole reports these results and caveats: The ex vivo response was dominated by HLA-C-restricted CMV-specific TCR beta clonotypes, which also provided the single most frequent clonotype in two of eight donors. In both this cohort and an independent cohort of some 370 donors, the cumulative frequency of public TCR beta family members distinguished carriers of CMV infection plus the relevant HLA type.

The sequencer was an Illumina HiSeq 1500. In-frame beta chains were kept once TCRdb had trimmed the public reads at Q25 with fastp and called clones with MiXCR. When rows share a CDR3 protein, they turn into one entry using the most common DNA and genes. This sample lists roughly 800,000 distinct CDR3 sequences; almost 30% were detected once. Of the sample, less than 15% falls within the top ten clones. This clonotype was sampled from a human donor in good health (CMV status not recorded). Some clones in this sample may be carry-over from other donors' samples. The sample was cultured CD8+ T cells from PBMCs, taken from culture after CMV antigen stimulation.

The CDR3 loop reads CASSPRQGEAYNEQFF. Here is the DNA: TGTGCCAGCTCACCCCGACAGGGGGAGGCCTACAATGAGCAGTTCTTC. The chain is encoded by TRBV18 joined to TRBJ2-1; a stretch of 9 junction bases matches TRBD1. Relative to germline, V is missing 3 bases and J is missing 2 bases, with 5 bases of the junction outside any gene match. CDR1 and CDR2 were assigned from the germline V gene as KGHSH and LQKENI. The CDR3 contains 16 residues, cysteine and phenylalanine counted. The sequence is cut down to CDR3 DNA, 48 bases in frame from base 1. The CDR3, completed at both ends by the reference TRBV18 and TRBJ2-1 genes, gives the full variable domain NAGVMQNPRHLVRRRGQEARLRCSPMKGHSHVYWYRQLPEEGLKFMVYLQKENIIDESGMPKERFSAEFPKEGPSILRIQQVVRGDSAAYFCASSPRQGEAYNEQFFGPGTRLTVL.